This entry concerns a single T cell receptor (beta chain). Its target antigen remains unknown. Base qualities are not at hand, and no much larger clone is one base apart. These data come from a study of blood T cells in healthy people across ages (dated by TCRdb to the mid-2010s). Background on the whole study: In model experiments, roughly one uniquely barcoded TCR beta cDNA molecule per two T cells was captured by template switching. Age-related changes in TCR beta repertoire diversity were measured in the study by deep sequencing normalized with unique cDNA molecular identifiers. The donors were divided into four age groups: young (average approximately 17 years), middle-aged (about 39), aged (roughly 60) and long-lived (roughly 82). To avoid experimental bias, donors of different ages were distributed randomly across sequencing lanes. Two additional independent replicas of 1 million unique cDNA reads from the same blood draw were analyzed for two donors (one aged 18 to 29 and one aged 80 or older). Results the study describes overall, beyond this receptor: Estimates of total diversity based on one million sequenced T cells were considered lower bounds and underestimates. Observed TCR beta diversity per million T cells fell roughly linearly with age, and a significant reduction was already apparent by age roughly 40. A strong correlation was found between observed TCR beta diversity and the percentage of naive T cells measured by flow cytometry. Because profiling used bulk unsorted PBMCs, naive and antigen-experienced compartments could not be compared conclusively. The long-lived group showed more naive CD4+ T cells, fewer expanded clones and increased TCR diversity than the aged group, suggesting age selection. Because donor CMV infection status was unknown, age-related changes in expanded clonotypes were potentially confounded.

The roughly 39 donors, aged about 6 to 95 years, were systemically healthy Caucasian individuals from Russia. Each donor gave ten milliliters of peripheral blood, drawn into EDTA-treated Vacutainer tubes. Ficoll-Paque density-gradient centrifugation was used to isolate PBMCs, with at least 6 million obtained per sample. Trizol reagent was used to extract total RNA from PBMCs, with at least 6 micrograms per sample. For every donor, an aliquot of PBMCs went through flow cytometry to measure the percentages of naive CD45RAhigh/CD27high T cells. Libraries came from 5' RACE. The reads were generated on an Illumina HiSeq 2500. A second about 7 to 12 cycle PCR used a sample-barcoded 5' primer and a J-beta primer mix. A unique molecular identifier was introduced onto each TCR beta cDNA molecule by a template-switch 5' adaptor carrying 12 random nucleotides. Each sample yielded at least 3 million CDR3-containing paired-end reads. The Mint cDNA synthesis kit, primed by a TRBC-specific oligonucleotide, was used to synthesize first-strand cDNA from all RNA. All cDNA was treated with uracil-DNA glycosylase and then went through a first 18-cycle PCR with the universal primers M1SS and BC2_uni_R. In the authors' own workflow: Each sample was normalized by randomly selecting 1 million high-quality reads, each carrying a distinct molecular identifier. Reads sharing molecular identifiers were discarded rather than binned into consensus sequences. MiTCR, set to a Q25 quality threshold and the strictest error-elimination algorithm, was used for CDR3 identification, clonotype clustering and error correction. A nonparametric unseen species model with Euler transformation was used to estimate a lower bound on total TCR beta diversity. TCRdb itself trimmed the public reads at Q25 with fastp, ran MiXCR and retained productive beta chains. A single entry per CDR3 protein holds the most common genes and DNA from its merged rows. V and J calls and clone size were set by TCRdb, not the authors. For this sample there are 1.6 million or so distinct CDR3 sequences; 30% to 35% appear just once. The ten biggest clones cover over 9% of the sample.

The CDR1 and CDR2 encoded by the germline V gene (reference sequence) are SEHNR and FQNEAQ. The CDR3 measures 15 amino acids from cysteine to phenylalanine. CDR3 DNA only is kept here, 45 bases in frame from base 1. A distance of 18 bases separates the germline ends of V and J, which lose 4 bases and 7 bases respectively. The rearrangement combines TRBV7-9 with TRBJ2-3; D gene: possibly TRBD1, on 6 matching bases. Sequencing was carried out using blood. This TCR was sampled from a woman aged 30 to 39 in good health. CDR3 loop: CASSSGQLGEYTQYF. The DNA reads TGTGCCAGCAGCTCCGGACAGCTTGGGGAGTATACGCAGTATTTT.